This TCR beta chain comes out of a study of CD8 T cells in ankylosing spondylitis. Study results and limitations: Ankylosing spondylitis blood seemed to carry a telltale TCR beta motif made of several highly homologous variants. There were earlier reports of some motif variants in reactive arthritis synovial fluid and blood.

This clonotype has more than one count but fewer than ten. Its antigen is undetermined. This CDR3 is 20 amino acids long. Losses at the gene ends were 1 base for V and 6 bases for J; bases not matched to a gene: 18. From germline, CDR1 is MGHRA and CDR2 YSYEKL. Making the TCR beta libraries involved quantitative 5'-RACE with molecular barcodes. TCRdb independently ran MiXCR on the 5' RACE reads; one entry per CDR3 protein. In the table there are approximately 500,000 distinct CDR3 sequences, about 13% of which are singletons. The chain has TRBV4-1 and TRBJ2-2, with 9 bases lining up with TRBD2. Sequencing input: blood, either unsorted or a sorted T cell fraction (not recorded which). This clonotype was sampled from a male donor with ankylosing spondylitis. The CDR3 protein is CASSQVVGIRSGSFSGELFF. The CDR3 nucleotides are TGCGCCAGCAGCCAAGTGGTCGGGATCCGTAGCGGGAGTTTTTCCGGGGAGCTGTTTTTT.